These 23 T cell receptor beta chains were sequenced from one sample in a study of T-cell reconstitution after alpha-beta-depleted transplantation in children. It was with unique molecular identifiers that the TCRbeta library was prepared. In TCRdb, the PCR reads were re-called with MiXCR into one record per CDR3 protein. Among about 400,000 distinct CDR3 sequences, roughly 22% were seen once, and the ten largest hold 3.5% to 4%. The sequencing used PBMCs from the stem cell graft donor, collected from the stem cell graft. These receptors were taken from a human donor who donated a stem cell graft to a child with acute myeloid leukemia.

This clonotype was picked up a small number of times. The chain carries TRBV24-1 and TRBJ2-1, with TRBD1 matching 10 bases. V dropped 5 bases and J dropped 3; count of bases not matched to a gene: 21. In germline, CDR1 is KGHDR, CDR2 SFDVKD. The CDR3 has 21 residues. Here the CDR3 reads CATSASPRDRGPGGNYNEQFF. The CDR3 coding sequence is TGTGCCACCAGTGCCTCTCCCCGGGACAGGGGCCCGGGAGGGAACTACAATGAGCAGTTCTTC.

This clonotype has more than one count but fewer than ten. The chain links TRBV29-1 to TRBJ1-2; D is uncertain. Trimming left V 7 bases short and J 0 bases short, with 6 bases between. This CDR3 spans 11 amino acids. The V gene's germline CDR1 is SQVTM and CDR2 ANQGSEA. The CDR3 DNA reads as TGCAGCGGGTTAGCTAACTATGGCTACACCTTC. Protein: CSGLANYGYTF.

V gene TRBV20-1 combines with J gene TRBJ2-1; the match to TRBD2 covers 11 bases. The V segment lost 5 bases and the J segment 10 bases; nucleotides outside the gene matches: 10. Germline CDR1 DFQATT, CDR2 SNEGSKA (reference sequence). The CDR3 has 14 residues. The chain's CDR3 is CSAQTSGSSDEQFF. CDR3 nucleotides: TGCAGTGCTCAAACTAGCGGGAGCTCAGACGAGCAGTTCTTC.

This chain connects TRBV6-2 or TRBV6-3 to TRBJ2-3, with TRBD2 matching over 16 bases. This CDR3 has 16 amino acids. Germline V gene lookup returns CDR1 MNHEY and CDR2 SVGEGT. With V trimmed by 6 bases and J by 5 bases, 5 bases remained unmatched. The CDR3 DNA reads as TGTGCCAGCAGCTACGGGACTAGCGGGAGGGTAGATACGCAGTATTTT. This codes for CASSYGTSGRVDTQYF.

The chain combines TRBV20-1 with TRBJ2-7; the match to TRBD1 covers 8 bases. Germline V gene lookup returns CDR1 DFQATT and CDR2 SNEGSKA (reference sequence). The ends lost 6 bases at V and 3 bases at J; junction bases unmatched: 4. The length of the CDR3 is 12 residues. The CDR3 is CSARQGIYEQYF. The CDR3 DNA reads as TGCAGTGCGCGACAGGGGATCTACGAGCAGTACTTC.

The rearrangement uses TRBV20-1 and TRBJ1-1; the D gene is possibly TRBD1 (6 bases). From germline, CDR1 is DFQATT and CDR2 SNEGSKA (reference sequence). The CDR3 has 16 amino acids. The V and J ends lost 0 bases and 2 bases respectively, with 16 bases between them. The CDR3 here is CSARDQTGRFNTEAFF. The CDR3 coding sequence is TGCAGTGCTAGAGACCAGACAGGACGGTTTAACACTGAAGCTTTCTTT.

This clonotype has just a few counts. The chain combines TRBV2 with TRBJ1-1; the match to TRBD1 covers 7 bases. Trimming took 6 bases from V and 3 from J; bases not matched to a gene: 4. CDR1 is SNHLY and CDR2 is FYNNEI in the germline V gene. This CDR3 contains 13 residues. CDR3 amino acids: CASRITGDTEAFF. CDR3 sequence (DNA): TGTGCCAGCAGGATCACAGGGGACACTGAAGCTTTCTTT.

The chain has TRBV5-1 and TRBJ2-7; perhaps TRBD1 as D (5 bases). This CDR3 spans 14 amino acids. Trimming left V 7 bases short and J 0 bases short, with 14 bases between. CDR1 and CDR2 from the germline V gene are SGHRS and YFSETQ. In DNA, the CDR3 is TGCGCCAGCGTTCTGGACACTAACTCCTACGAGCAGTACTTC. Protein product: CASVLDTNSYEQYF.

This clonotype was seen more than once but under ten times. The CDR3 reads CSARDGVWYNSPLHF. CDR3 coding DNA: TGCAGTGCTAGAGATGGGGTTTGGTATAATTCACCCCTCCACTTT. This chain joins TRBV20-1 and TRBJ1-6; D call uncertain. The germline V and J ends were trimmed by 0 bases and 4 bases, with 10 bases remaining between them. Per the germline V gene, CDR1 is DFQATT and CDR2 is SNEGSKA (reference sequence). CDR3 length equals 15 residues.

The CDR3 sequence is CASSEVQGAVEQYF. DNA of the CDR3: TGTGCCAGCAGTGAGGTTCAGGGGGCGGTCGAGCAGTACTTC. This chain joins TRBV2 and TRBJ2-7, with TRBD1 identical over 8 bases. Losses at the gene ends were 3 bases for V and 6 bases for J; bases not matched to a gene: 7. This CDR3 has 14 amino acids. From germline, CDR1 is SNHLY and CDR2 FYNNEI.

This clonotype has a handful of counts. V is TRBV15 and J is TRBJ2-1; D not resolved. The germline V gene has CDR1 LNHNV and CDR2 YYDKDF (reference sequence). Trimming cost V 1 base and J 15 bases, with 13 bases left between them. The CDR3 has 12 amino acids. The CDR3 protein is CATSRVTNSRFF. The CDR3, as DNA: TGTGCCACCAGCAGAGTCACTAACTCTCGGTTCTTC.

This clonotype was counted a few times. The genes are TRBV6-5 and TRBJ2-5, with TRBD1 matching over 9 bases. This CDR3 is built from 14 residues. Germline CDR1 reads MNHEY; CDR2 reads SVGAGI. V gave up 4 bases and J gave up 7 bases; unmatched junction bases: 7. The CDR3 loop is CASSSADRGGTQYF. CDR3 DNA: TGTGCCAGCAGTTCCGCGGACAGGGGAGGGACCCAGTACTTC.

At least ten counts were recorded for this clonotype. CDR3 nucleotides: TGCAGTGTGAAAATTAGCGGGGGATACCAAGAGACCCAGTACTTC. Its translation: CSVKISGGYQETQYF. The V gene is TRBV20-1, the J gene TRBJ2-5; 9 bases agree with TRBD2. The CDR3 extends over 15 amino acids. With V trimmed by 7 bases and J by 0 bases, 9 bases remained unmatched. Per the germline V gene, CDR1 is DFQATT and CDR2 is SNEGSKA (reference sequence).

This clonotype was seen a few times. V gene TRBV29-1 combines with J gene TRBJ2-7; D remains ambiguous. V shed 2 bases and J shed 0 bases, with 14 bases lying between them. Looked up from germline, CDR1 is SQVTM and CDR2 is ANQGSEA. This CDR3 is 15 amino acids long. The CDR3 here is CSVEWSGGTSYEQYF. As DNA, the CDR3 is TGCAGCGTTGAATGGTCTGGCGGCACCTCCTACGAGCAGTACTTC.

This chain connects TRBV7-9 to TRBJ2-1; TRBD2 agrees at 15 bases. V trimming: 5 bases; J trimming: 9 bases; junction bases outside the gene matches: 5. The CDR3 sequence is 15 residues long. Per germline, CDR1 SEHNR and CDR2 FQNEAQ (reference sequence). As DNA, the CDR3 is TGTGCCAGCAGCCCCGGGACTAGCGGGAGGTTTGAGCAGTTCTTC. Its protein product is CASSPGTSGRFEQFF.

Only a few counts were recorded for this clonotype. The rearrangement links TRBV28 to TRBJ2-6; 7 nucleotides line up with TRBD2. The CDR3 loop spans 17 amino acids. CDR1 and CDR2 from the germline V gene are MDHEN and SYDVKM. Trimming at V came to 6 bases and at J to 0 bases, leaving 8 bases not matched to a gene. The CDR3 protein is CASRGGKTISGANVLTF. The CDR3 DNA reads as TGTGCCAGCAGGGGGGGGAAAACAATCTCTGGGGCCAACGTCCTGACTTTC.

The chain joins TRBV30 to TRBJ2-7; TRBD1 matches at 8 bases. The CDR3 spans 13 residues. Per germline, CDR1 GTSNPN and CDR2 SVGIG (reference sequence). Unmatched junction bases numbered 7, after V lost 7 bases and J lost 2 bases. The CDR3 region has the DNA TGTGCCTACAAGACAGGGGCGCCCTACGAGCAGTACTTC. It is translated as CAYKTGAPYEQYF.

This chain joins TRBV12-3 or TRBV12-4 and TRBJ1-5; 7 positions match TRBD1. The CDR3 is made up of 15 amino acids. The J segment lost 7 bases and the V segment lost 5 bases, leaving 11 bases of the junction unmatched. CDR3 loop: CASSPGTGARQPQHF. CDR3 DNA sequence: TGTGCCAGCAGTCCGGGTACAGGGGCGCGGCAGCCCCAGCATTTT.

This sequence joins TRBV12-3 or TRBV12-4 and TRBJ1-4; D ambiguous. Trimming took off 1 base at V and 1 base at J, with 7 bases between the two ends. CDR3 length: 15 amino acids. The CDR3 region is CASSLVWGTNEKLFF. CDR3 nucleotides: TGTGCCAGCAGTTTAGTTTGGGGAACTAATGAAAAACTGTTTTTT.

The CDR3 reads CASSLGVLGNQPQHF. The CDR3 coding sequence is TGTGCCAGCAGTCTAGGGGTATTGGGCAATCAGCCCCAGCATTTT. The chain is built from TRBV12-3 or TRBV12-4 and TRBJ1-5, with D perhaps matching TRBD1 (5 bases). V was shortened by 5 bases and J by 2 bases, with 13 bases between the two germline ends. The CDR3 length is 15 residues.

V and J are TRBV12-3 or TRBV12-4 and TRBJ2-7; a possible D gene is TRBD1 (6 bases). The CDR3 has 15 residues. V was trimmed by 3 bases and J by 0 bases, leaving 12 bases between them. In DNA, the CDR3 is TGTGCCAGCAGTTTGAGGGACATGAGCTCCTACGAGCAGTACTTC. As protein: CASSLRDMSSYEQYF.

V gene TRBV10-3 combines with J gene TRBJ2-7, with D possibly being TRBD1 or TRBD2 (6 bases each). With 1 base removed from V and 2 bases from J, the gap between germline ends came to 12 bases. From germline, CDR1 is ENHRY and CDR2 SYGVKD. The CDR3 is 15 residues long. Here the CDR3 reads CAISEYAGGPYEQYF. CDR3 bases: TGTGCCATCAGTGAGTACGCCGGGGGCCCCTACGAGCAGTACTTC.

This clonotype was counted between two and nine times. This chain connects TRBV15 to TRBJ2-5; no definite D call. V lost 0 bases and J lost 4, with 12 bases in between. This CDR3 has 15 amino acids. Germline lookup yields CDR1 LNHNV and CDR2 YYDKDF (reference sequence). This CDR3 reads CATSRDLRRGETQYF. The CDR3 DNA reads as TGTGCCACCAGCAGAGATCTGCGCAGAGGAGAGACCCAGTACTTC.